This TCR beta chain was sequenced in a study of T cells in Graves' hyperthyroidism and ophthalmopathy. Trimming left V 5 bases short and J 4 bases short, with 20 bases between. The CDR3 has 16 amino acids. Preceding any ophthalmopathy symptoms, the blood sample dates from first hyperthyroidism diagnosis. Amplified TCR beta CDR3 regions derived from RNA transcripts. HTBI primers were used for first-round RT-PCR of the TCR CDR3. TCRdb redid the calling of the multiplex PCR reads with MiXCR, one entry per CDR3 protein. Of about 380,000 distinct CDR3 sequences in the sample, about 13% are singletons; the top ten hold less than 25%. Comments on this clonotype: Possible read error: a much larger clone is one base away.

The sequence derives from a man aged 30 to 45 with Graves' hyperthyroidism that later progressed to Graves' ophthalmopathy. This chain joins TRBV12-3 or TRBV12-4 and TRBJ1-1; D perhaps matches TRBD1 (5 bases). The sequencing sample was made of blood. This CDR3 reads CASSVRDSFGRTEAFF. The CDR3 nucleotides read TGTGCCAGCAGTGTCAGGGACTCCTTCGGGCGCACTGAAGCTTTCTTT.